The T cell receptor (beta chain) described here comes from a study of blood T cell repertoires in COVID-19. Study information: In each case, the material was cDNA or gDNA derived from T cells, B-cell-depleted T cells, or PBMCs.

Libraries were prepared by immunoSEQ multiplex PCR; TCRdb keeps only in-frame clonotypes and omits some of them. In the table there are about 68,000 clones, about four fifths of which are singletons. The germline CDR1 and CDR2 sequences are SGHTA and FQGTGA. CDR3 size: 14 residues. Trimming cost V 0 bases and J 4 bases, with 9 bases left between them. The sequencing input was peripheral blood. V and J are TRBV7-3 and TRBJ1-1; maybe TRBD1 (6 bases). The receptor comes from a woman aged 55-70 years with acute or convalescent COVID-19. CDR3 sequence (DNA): TGTGCCAGCAGCTTAACCGGGGGGGCCACTGAAGCTTTCTTT. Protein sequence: CASSLTGGATEAFF.